This TCR beta chain was recovered during a study of blood T cell repertoires in COVID-19. About the research overall: Sources were T cells, B-cell-depleted T cells, or PBMCs; the material itself was cDNA or gDNA.

The CDR3 is 18 residues long. Germline V gene lookup returns CDR1 SGHVS and CDR2 FQNEAQ. Measured with immunoSEQ multiplex PCR; TCRdb has only the in-frame clones, and not every one. The sample consists of about 300,000 clones, over 85% of them appearing once. With regard to this clone: The germline gene is not matched at one end of the junction; a read error may be the cause.

This TCR was recovered from a woman aged 45-59 years who had been exposed to COVID-19. This chain links TRBV7-8 with TRBJ2-5, with TRBD2 identical over 11 bases. Sequencing input: PBMCs or T cells enriched from blood (not recorded which). CDR3 DNA: TGTGCCAGCAGCTCGCTCGGTGGTAGCGGGGGGGTAGAAGAAACCCAGTACTTC. Translating gives CASSSLGGSGGVEETQYF.